This T cell receptor (beta chain) originates from a study of cytomegalovirus exposure and HLA in healthy donors. This clone has only one observation. What it binds is unknown. General study findings and limits: Later examination showed HLA-associated TCR beta chains had greater clonal expansion than equally common others. Analysis was carried out at a later point, and it linked a missense DCLRE1C variant to TCR beta V- and J-gene trimming.

Primers included in the PCR were 60 Vbeta and 13 Jbeta primers. Using immunoSEQ multiplex PCR, the repertoire was profiled, and TCRdb retains in-frame clones only, with some absent. This sample has about 170,000 clones, with under 85% found just once. The sample was PBMCs. This TCR was sampled from a woman in her late teens or twenties in good health and CMV-seropositive.

The CDR3 nucleotides are TGTGCCAGCAGAAGACAGGGGGTGGCCGGGGAGCTGTTTTTT. As protein: CASRRQGVAGELFF. The chain recombines TRBV2 with TRBJ2-2, with 9 positions matching TRBD1. The CDR3 runs to 14 residues. Germline V lookup: CDR1 SNHLY, CDR2 FYNNEI. V lost 6 bases, J lost 6 bases, and 5 bases stayed unmatched.